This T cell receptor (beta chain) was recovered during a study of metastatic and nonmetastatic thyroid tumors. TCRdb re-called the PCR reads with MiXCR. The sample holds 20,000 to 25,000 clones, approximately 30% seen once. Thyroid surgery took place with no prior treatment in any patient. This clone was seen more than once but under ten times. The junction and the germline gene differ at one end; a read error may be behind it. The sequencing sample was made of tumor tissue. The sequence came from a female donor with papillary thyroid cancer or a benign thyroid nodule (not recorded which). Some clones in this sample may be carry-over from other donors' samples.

As DNA, the CDR3 is TGTTCCACCAGTGACCAGACTAGCGGGTGCGATGAGCAGTTCTTC. Translation: CSTSDQTSGCDEQFF. The chain combines TRBV24-1 with TRBJ2-1, with 10 bases lining up with TRBD2. CDR3 length equals 15 residues. Germline V gene sequence: CDR1 KGHDR, CDR2 SFDVKD.